Presented here are 25 T cell receptor beta chains from one specimen sequenced in a study of control samples from healthy donors and cancer patients. Measured with immunoSEQ multiplex PCR; TCRdb has only the in-frame clones, and not every one. The data show roughly 81,000 clones, 84% seen once. Sample: PBMCs. The receptors come from a man between 60 and 70 years old with head and neck cancer.

The chain employs TRBV30 and TRBJ2-1; D is possibly TRBD1 (6 bases). The germline V gene has CDR1 GTSNPN and CDR2 SVGIG (reference sequence). CDR3 size: 12 residues. V was pared by 3 bases and J by 7 bases, with 10 bases between. CDR3 DNA sequence: TGTGCCTGGAGGGACAGCCGAAATGAGCAGTTCTTC. Residues: CAWRDSRNEQFF.

The chain has TRBV6-5 and TRBJ1-2; TRBD1 agrees at 7 bases. After removal of 7 bases from V and 8 bases from J, the junction contained 10 bases not matched to a gene. There are 13 residues in the CDR3. In germline, CDR1 is MNHEY, CDR2 SVGAGI. The CDR3 DNA follows: TGTGCCAGCATCTCCGGACAGGCGGAAGGCTACACCTTC. Translated: CASISGQAEGYTF.

The rearrangement links TRBV5-5 to TRBJ2-7, with D tentatively TRBD1 (6 bases). Trimming left V 4 bases short and J 3 bases short, with 11 bases between. The CDR3 consists of 13 residues. Germline V gene lookup returns CDR1 SGHKS and CDR2 YYEKEE (reference sequence). CDR3 in amino acids: CASSLGQIYEQYF. CDR3 bases: TGTGCCAGCAGCCTAGGACAGATCTACGAGCAGTACTTC. Filled out from reference TRBV5-5 and TRBJ2-7, the complete variable domain reads DAGVTQSPTHLIKTRGQQVTLRCSPISGHKSVSWYQQVLGQGPQFIFQYYEKEERGRGNFPDRFSARQFPNYSSELNVNALLLGDSALYLCASSLGQIYEQYFGPGTRLTVT.

This chain connects TRBV6-2 or TRBV6-3 to TRBJ2-5, with D perhaps matching TRBD1 (6 bases). The CDR3 contains 14 residues. V dropped 4 bases and J dropped 4 bases, with 13 bases sitting between them. In germline, CDR1 is MNHEY, CDR2 SVGEGT. The CDR3 sequence is CASSSGTLGETQYF. CDR3 coding DNA: TGTGCCAGCAGTTCCGGGACACTTGGAGAGACCCAGTACTTC.

The rearrangement links TRBV11-1 to TRBJ1-1; no definite D call. The CDR3 length is 13 residues. V lost 5 bases, J lost 4 bases, and 11 bases lay in between. CDR1 is SGHAT and CDR2 is FQDESV in the germline V gene (reference sequence). For the CDR3, the DNA is TGTGCCAGCAGCGTGATCAGGAGCACTGAAGCTTTCTTT. It is translated as CASSVIRSTEAFF.

The V and J genes are TRBV10-1 and TRBJ2-5; TRBD2 matches at 9 bases. CDR1 is WNHNN, CDR2 SYGVQD, per germline (reference sequence). The CDR3 runs 15 residues. The V segment lost 6 bases and the J segment 2 bases; nucleotides outside the gene matches: 7. CDR3 amino acids: CASSPVAGEQETQYF. The CDR3 region has the DNA TGCGCCAGCAGCCCAGTAGCGGGAGAGCAAGAGACCCAGTACTTC.

The chain uses TRBV6-4 and TRBJ2-2, with D tentatively TRBD1 (5 bases). The CDR3 has 15 residues. V was shortened by 4 bases and J by 0 bases, with 9 bases between the two germline ends. Germline CDR1 and CDR2: MRHNA and SNTAGT. Here the CDR3 DNA reads TGTGCCAGCAGTGTAGCAGGGACGAACACCGGGGAGCTGTTTTTT. It is translated as CASSVAGTNTGELFF.

The genes are TRBV5-8 and TRBJ2-3, with 8 bases fitting TRBD2. The junction had 4 bases not matched to a gene; V was cut back by 1 base and J by 3 bases. CDR1 and CDR2 (germline): SGHTS, YDEGEE. This CDR3 contains 15 residues. The CDR3 loop is CASSLPGRATDTQYF. For the CDR3, the DNA is TGTGCCAGCAGCTTGCCCGGGAGGGCGACAGATACGCAGTATTTT.

The rearrangement uses TRBV15 and TRBJ2-1; no clear D gene. CDR1 is LNHNV and CDR2 is YYDKDF in the germline V gene (reference sequence). The CDR3 consists of 13 residues. Deletions cut 2 bases from V and 9 bases from J, with 11 bases between. DNA of the CDR3: TGTGCCACCAGCAGATCCGGCCCTACTGAGCAGTTCTTC. Translation gives CATSRSGPTEQFF.

The rearrangement uses TRBV7-8 and TRBJ2-3, with 8 positions matching TRBD2. V trimming: 4 bases; J trimming: 6 bases; junction bases outside the gene matches: 18. The CDR3 totals 18 residues. Germline CDR1 and CDR2: SGHVS and FQNEAQ. CDR3 amino acids: CASSSQRAGLAPFDTQYF. As DNA, the CDR3 is TGTGCCAGCAGCTCTCAAAGGGCTGGACTAGCCCCCTTCGATACGCAGTATTTT.

The rearrangement joins TRBV11-2 to TRBJ1-4; TRBD1 aligns across 9 bases. The CDR3 consists of 18 residues. Per the germline V gene, CDR1 is SGHAT and CDR2 is FQNNGV. J gave up 4 bases and V 1 base, and 10 bases lay outside the gene matches. The CDR3 bases are TGTGCCAGCAGCTTAGGGGTTACAGGGGGCGCGGGTAATGAAAAACTGTTTTTT. Encoded protein: CASSLGVTGGAGNEKLFF.

This rearrangement joins TRBV5-8 to TRBJ1-2, with 9 bases matching TRBD1. The V segment lost 4 bases and the J segment 5 bases; nucleotides outside the gene matches: 3. The germline gives CDR1 SGHTS, CDR2 YDEGEE. This CDR3 has 13 amino acids. The CDR3 reads CASSVGTGYGYTF. As DNA, the CDR3 is TGTGCCAGCAGCGTGGGGACAGGGTATGGCTACACCTTC. Full variable domain (rest looked up from reference TRBV5-8 and TRBJ1-2): EAGVTQSPTHLIKTRGQQATLRCSPISGHTSVYWYQQALGLGLQFLLWYDEGEERNRGNFPPRFSGRQFPNYSSELNVNALELEDSALYLCASSVGTGYGYTFGSGTRLTVV.

The table lists this clone with a count of one. The CDR3 loop reads CASSRQGSGEQYF. In nucleotides, the CDR3 is TGTGCCAGCAGCCGTCAGGGGTCGGGCGAGCAGTACTTC. The chain has TRBV3-1 (or the pseudogene TRBV3-2) and TRBJ2-7; D may be TRBD1 (6 bases). Germline CDR1 LGHDT, CDR2 YNNKEL (reference sequence). The V gene lost 4 bases and the J gene lost 6 bases, with 13 bases spanning the gap. The CDR3 totals 13 residues.

V usage is TRBV5-6 and J usage is TRBJ2-3, with a possible D match to TRBD1 (5 bases). V gave up 1 base and J gave up 2 bases, with 11 bases separating them. CDR3 length: 15 amino acids. Germline-derived CDR1 and CDR2 are SGHDT and YYEEEE. CDR3 bases: TGTGCCAGCAGCTTGAGGGGTAGTAACACAGATACGCAGTATTTT. Amino acids: CASSLRGSNTDTQYF.

This clone came up once. The chain has TRBV5-1 and TRBJ2-7, with 11 nucleotides matching TRBD1. The CDR3 is made up of 15 amino acids. Germline V lookup: CDR1 SGHRS, CDR2 YFSETQ. Trimming at V came to 1 base and at J to 2 bases, leaving 2 bases not matched to a gene. DNA for the CDR3: TGCGCCAGCAGCTTGACGGGACAGGGGGCCTACGAGCAGTACTTC. This encodes CASSLTGQGAYEQYF. The whole variable domain, filled in from reference TRBV5-1 and TRBJ2-7, reads KAGVTQTPRYLIKTRGQQVTLSCSPISGHRSVSWYQQTPGQGLQFLFEYFSETQRNKGNFPGRFSGRQFSNSRSEMNVSTLELGDSALYLCASSLTGQGAYEQYFGPGTRLTVT.

The V and J genes are TRBV6-5 and TRBJ1-2; TRBD1 agrees at 7 bases. The trim removed 2 bases at V and 4 bases at J, leaving 7 bases unmatched. From germline, CDR1 is MNHEY and CDR2 SVGAGI. There are 15 residues in the CDR3. The CDR3 nucleotides read TGTGCCAGCAGTTACAAATCCCACAGGGGCTATGGCTACACCTTC. Translated: CASSYKSHRGYGYTF.

The chain joins TRBV7-6 to TRBJ1-1; D remains unclear. V lost 1 base and J 5 bases, leaving 8 bases between the germline ends. This CDR3 spans 13 amino acids. Germline V CDR1 and CDR2: SGHVS, FNYEAQ. CDR3 in amino acids: CASSLVAGTEAFF. In nucleotides, the CDR3 is TGTGCCAGCAGCTTAGTCGCGGGAACTGAAGCTTTCTTT.

The chain couples TRBV4-2 to TRBJ2-7; TRBD2 agrees at 11 bases. The germline CDR1 and CDR2 sequences are LGHNA and YNFKEQ. This CDR3 has 15 residues. The J segment lost 3 bases and the V segment lost 4 bases, leaving 5 bases of the junction unmatched. The CDR3 loop reads CASSPAGTSGYEQYF. The CDR3 region has the DNA TGTGCCAGCAGCCCAGCCGGGACTAGCGGCTACGAGCAGTACTTC.

The sample holds a few counts of this clone. The chain combines TRBV27 with TRBJ1-1, with 8 bases identical to TRBD1. V gave up 11 bases and J gave up 4 bases; unmatched junction bases: 6. Germline loops: CDR1 MNHEY, CDR2 SMNVEV (reference sequence). The CDR3 consists of 12 residues. The CDR3 nucleotides read TGTGCCTCACTACAGGGGGGCACTGAAGCTTTCTTT. Translated: CASLQGGTEAFF.

The chain joins TRBV6-5 to TRBJ2-7; 7 bases align to TRBD2. The CDR3 totals 15 residues. J was trimmed by 6 bases and V by 6 bases; bases with no gene match: 14. CDR1 MNHEY and CDR2 SVGAGI come from the germline V gene. The CDR3 DNA follows: TGTGCCAGCAGCGTACCTGGGGGGGGGAACGGCGAGCAGTACTTC. Translating gives CASSVPGGGNGEQYF.

This sequence joins TRBV4-2 and TRBJ2-5, with D hard to call. CDR1 is LGHNA, CDR2 YNFKEQ, per germline. The CDR3 loop spans 14 amino acids. Trimming took 3 bases from V and 4 from J, leaving 12 bases between them. The CDR3 reads CASSQSDMGETQYF. The CDR3 nucleotides are TGTGCCAGCAGCCAGAGCGACATGGGAGAGACCCAGTACTTC.

CDR3 in amino acids: CASSLGHYGYTF. CDR3 DNA sequence: TGTGCCAGCAGTTTGGGGCATTATGGCTACACCTTC. This rearrangement joins TRBV12-3 or TRBV12-4 to TRBJ1-2; a possible D gene is TRBD1 (5 bases). V was cut by 3 bases and J by 5 bases, with 7 bases left in between. The CDR3 extends over 12 amino acids.

This chain links TRBV7-9 with TRBJ1-5, with 10 bases aligning to TRBD1. Trimming removed 4 bases from V and 7 bases from J; junction bases left unmatched: 4. The germline V gene encodes CDR1 SEHNR and CDR2 FQNEAQ (reference sequence). The CDR3 runs to 14 residues. This chain's CDR3 is CASSWDRGGQPQHF. CDR3 sequence (DNA): TGTGCCAGCAGCTGGGACAGGGGCGGGCAGCCCCAGCATTTT. The entire variable domain, with the rest obtained from reference TRBV7-9 and TRBJ1-5, is as follows: DTGVSQNPRHKITKRGQNVTFRCDPISEHNRLYWYRQTLGQGPEFLTYFQNEAQLEKSRLLSDRFSAERPKGSFSTLEIQRTEQGDSAMYLCASSWDRGGQPQHFGDGTRLSIL.

This clone was detected once. The V and J genes are TRBV3-1 (or the pseudogene TRBV3-2) and TRBJ2-5; a weak D match, TRBD2 (7 bases). Looked up from germline, CDR1 is LGHDT and CDR2 is YNNKEL (reference sequence). V lost 5 bases, J lost 7 bases, and 14 bases lay in between. The CDR3 runs to 13 residues. The CDR3 DNA reads as TGTGCCAGCAGCTATGGGGGGGCGGGGACCCAGTACTTC. Encoded protein: CASSYGGAGTQYF.

The chain is built from TRBV27 and TRBJ1-5; 7 nucleotides agree with TRBD1. V trimming: 2 bases; J trimming: 3 bases; junction bases outside the gene matches: 4. There are 15 residues in the CDR3. Germline CDR1 is MNHEY and CDR2 is SMNVEV (reference sequence). CDR3 residues: CASSLARGSNQPQHF. For the CDR3, the DNA is TGTGCCAGCAGTTTAGCCAGGGGGTCCAATCAGCCCCAGCATTTT.